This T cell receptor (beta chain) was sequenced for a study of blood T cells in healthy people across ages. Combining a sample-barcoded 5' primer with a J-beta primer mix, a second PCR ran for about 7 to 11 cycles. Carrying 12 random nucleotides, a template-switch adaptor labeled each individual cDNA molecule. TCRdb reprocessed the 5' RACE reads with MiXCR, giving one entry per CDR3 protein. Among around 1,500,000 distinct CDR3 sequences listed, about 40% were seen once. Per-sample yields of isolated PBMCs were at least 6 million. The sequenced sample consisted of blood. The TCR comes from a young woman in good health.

The CDR3 protein is CASSQDGSSNQPQHF. The CDR3 coding sequence is TGTGCCAGCAGCCAAGATGGGTCGAGCAATCAGCCCCAGCATTTT. V gene TRBV4-2 combines with J gene TRBJ1-5, with D unclear. Germline V gene sequence: CDR1 LGHNA, CDR2 YNFKEQ. CDR3 length equals 15 residues. Trimming shortened V by 0 bases and J by 1 base, and 7 bases separated the two germline ends.